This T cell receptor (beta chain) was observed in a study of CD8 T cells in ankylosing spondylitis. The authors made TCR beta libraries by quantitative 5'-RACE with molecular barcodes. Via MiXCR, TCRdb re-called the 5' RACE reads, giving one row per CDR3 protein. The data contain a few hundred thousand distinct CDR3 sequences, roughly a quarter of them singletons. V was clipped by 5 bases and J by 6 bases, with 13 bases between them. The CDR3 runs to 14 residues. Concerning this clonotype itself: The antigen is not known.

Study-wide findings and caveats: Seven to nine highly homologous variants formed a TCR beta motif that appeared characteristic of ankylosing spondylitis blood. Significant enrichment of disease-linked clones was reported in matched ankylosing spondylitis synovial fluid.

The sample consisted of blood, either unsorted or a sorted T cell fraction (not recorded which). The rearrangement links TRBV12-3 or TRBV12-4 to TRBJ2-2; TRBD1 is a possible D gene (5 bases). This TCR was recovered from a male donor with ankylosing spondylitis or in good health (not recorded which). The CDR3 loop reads CASSTDSVAGELFF. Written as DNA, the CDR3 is TGTGCCAGCAGTACCGACAGTGTAGCCGGGGAGCTGTTTTTT.